Included here is one T cell receptor (beta chain) sequence, with context. V lost 6 bases, J lost 3 bases, and 5 bases stayed unmatched. This CDR3 is built from 14 residues. Germline values: CDR1 WSHSY, CDR2 SAAADI. Specified time point: sample taken at primary tumor resection. The authors sequenced whole RNA from tumor, nontumor lung or frozen PBMC without sorting. This sample stems from a study of spatial heterogeneity in lung cancer. Each CDR3 protein is one row after TCRdb ran MiXCR on the 5' RACE reads. Of 65,000 to 85,000 distinct CDR3 sequences listed, approximately 20% are singletons. The chain joins TRBV10-2 to TRBJ1-1; 9 bases align to TRBD1. This specimen was PBMCs, taken at surgery. The receptor was derived from a male donor with early-stage non-small cell lung cancer. The CDR3 sequence is CASRKGQGDTEAFF. CDR3 in DNA: TGCGCCAGCAGAAAGGGACAGGGAGACACTGAAGCTTTCTTT.